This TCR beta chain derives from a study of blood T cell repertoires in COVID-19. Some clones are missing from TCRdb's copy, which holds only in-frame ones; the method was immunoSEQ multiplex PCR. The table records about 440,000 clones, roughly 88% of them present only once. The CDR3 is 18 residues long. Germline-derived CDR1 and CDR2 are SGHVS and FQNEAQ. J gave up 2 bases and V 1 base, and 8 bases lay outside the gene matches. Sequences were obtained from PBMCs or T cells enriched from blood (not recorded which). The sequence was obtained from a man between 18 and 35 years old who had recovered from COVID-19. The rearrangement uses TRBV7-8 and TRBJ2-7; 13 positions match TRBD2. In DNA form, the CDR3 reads TGTGCCAGCAGCTTAGATGAGTCCGGACTAGCGGGAGCCTACGAGCAGTACTTC. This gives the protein CASSLDESGLAGAYEQYF.